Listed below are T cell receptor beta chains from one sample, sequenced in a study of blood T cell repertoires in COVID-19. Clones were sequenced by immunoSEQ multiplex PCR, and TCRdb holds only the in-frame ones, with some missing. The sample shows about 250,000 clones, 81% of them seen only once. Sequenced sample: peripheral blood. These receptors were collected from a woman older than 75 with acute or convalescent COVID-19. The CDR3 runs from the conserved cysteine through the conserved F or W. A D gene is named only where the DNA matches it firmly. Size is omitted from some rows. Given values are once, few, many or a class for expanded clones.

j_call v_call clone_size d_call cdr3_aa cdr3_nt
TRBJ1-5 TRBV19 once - CASSIPLSSNQPQHF TGTGCCAGTAGTATCCCCCTTAGTAGCAATCAGCCCCAGCATTTT
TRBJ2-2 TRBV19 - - CASRSKVGDTGELFF TGTGCCAGTAGATCGAAAGTAGGGGACACCGGGGAGCTGTTTTTT
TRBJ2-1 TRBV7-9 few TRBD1 CASSREGTGEKQFF TGTGCCAGCAGCCGAGAGGGTACAGGGGAGAAGCAGTTCTTC
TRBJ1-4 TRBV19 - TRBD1 CASRLDRGESEKLFF TGTGCCAGTAGGCTCGACAGGGGTGAGAGTGAAAAACTGTTTTTT
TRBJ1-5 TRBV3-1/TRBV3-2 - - CASSQLVSPPISNQPQHF TGTGCCAGCAGCCAACTGGTTAGTCCCCCAATTAGCAATCAGCCCCAGCATTTT
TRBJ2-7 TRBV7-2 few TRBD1 CASSPQGADYEQYF TGTGCCAGCAGCCCCCAGGGGGCGGACTACGAGCAGTACTTC
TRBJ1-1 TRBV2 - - CASNRETNTEAFF TGTGCCAGCAATAGGGAGACGAACACTGAAGCTTTCTTT
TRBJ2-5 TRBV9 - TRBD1 CASSVGVTGPGETQYF TGTGCCAGCAGCGTAGGGGTGACAGGGCCGGGAGAGACCCAGTACTTC
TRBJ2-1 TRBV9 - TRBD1 CASSVEGRGTYNEQFF TGTGCCAGCAGCGTAGAGGGCAGGGGGACCTACAATGAGCAGTTCTTC
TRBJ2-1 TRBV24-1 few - CATSDFAGEQFF TGTGCCACCAGTGATTTTGCGGGTGAGCAGTTCTTC
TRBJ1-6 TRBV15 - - CATSTDGGGRYSPLHF TGTGCCACCAGCACTGACGGGGGGGGCCGTTATTCACCCCTCCACTTT
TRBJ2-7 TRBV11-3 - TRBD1 CASSTGQYYEQYF TGTGCCAGCAGCACGGGACAGTACTACGAGCAGTACTTC
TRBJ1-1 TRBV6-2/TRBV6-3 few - CASSSPSRGYTEAFF TGTGCCAGCAGTTCACCCAGCAGGGGATACACTGAAGCTTTCTTT
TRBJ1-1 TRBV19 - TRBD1 CASRTGTALAEAFF TGTGCCAGTAGGACCGGGACAGCTCTCGCTGAAGCTTTCTTT
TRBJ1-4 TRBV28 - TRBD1 CASSPSLRDSNEKLFF TGTGCCAGCAGTCCAAGCCTCCGGGACAGTAATGAAAAACTGTTTTTT
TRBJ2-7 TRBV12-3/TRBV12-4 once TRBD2 CASSPDSGEQYF TGTGCCAGCAGTCCCGATAGCGGGGAGCAGTACTTC
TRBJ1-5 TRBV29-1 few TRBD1 CSVLGTGGNQPQHF TGCAGCGTTTTGGGGACAGGGGGGAATCAGCCCCAGCATTTT
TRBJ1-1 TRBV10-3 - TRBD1 CAISGPTGGTEAFF TGTGCCATCAGTGGACCGACAGGGGGAACTGAAGCTTTCTTT
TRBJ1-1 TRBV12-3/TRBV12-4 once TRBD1 CATQGQMNTEAFF TGTGCCACTCAGGGACAGATGAACACTGAAGCTTTCTTT
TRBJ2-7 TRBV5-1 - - CASSFNSQGGEQYF TGCGCCAGCAGCTTCAACTCTCAGGGAGGCGAGCAGTACTTC
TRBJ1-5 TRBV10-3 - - CAISAGWGNQPQHF TGTGCCATCTCGGCAGGGTGGGGCAATCAGCCCCAGCATTTT
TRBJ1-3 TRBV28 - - CASSLGVAPHSGNTIYF TGTGCCAGCAGTTTAGGAGTGGCACCCCACTCTGGAAACACCATATATTTT
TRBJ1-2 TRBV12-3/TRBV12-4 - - CASSFAGDIGYTF TGTGCCAGCAGTTTCGCGGGGGACATCGGCTACACCTTC
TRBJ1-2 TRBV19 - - CASSTPGTSHGYTF TGTGCCAGTAGCACCCCCGGGACATCTCATGGCTACACCTTC
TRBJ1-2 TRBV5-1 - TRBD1 CASSAGQGNYGYTF TGCGCCAGCAGCGCGGGACAGGGGAACTATGGCTACACCTTC
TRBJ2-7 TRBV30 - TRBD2 CAWSLSGGIYEQYF TGTGCCTGGAGTTTGAGCGGGGGAATCTACGAGCAGTACTTC
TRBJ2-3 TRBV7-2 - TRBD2 CASTLGLASTDTQYF TGTGCCAGCACGCTGGGACTAGCGTCCACAGATACGCAGTATTTT
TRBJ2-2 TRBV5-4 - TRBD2 CASSIPAGEGTGELFF TGTGCCAGCAGCATTCCAGCGGGAGAGGGAACCGGGGAGCTGTTTTTT
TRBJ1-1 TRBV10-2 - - CASSEVPGVAEAFF TGCGCCAGCAGTGAGGTGCCGGGTGTGGCTGAAGCTTTCTTT
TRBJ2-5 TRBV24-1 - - CATSERGGGVTQYF TGTGCCACCAGTGAAAGAGGGGGCGGGGTGACCCAGTACTTC
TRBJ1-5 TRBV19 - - CASSMRVVGNQPQHF TGTGCCAGTAGTATGAGGGTCGTCGGCAATCAGCCCCAGCATTTT
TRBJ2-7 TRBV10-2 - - CASRDRLYEQYF TGCGCCAGCAGAGACAGGCTTTACGAGCAGTACTTC
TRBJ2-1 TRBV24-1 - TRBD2 CATSDLHASGMGEQFF TGTGCCACCAGTGATTTGCACGCTAGCGGGATGGGTGAGCAGTTCTTC
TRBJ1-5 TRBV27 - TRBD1 CASKTGGAGNQPQHF TGTGCCAGCAAAACAGGGGGCGCCGGGAATCAGCCCCAGCATTTT
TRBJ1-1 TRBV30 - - CAWSSARLNTEAFF TGTGCCTGGAGTTCCGCGCGCTTGAACACTGAAGCTTTCTTT
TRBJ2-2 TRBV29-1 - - CSVARQTSNTGELFF TGCAGCGTTGCCCGGCAGACATCGAACACCGGGGAGCTGTTTTTT
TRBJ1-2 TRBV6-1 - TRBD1 CASSDGTAAAYGYTF TGTGCCAGCAGTGACGGGACAGCGGCTGCCTATGGCTACACCTTC
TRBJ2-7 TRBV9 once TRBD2 CASSVEAGGPYEQYF TGTGCCAGCAGCGTAGAAGCGGGGGGCCCCTACGAGCAGTACTTC
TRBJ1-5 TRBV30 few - CAWTSGDSNQPQHF TGTGCCTGGACCTCAGGGGATAGCAATCAGCCCCAGCATTTT
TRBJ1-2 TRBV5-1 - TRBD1 CASSLQDRGNGYTF TGCGCCAGCAGCTTACAGGACAGGGGCAATGGCTACACCTTC
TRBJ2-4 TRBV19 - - CASSIWGQADSKNIQYF TGTGCCAGTAGTATCTGGGGGCAGGCCGATTCCAAAAACATTCAGTACTTC
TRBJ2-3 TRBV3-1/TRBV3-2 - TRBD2 CASSQPRTSGTDTQYF TGTGCCAGCAGCCAACCACGGACTAGCGGCACAGATACGCAGTATTTT
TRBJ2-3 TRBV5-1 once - CASSLGPEASDTQYF TGCGCCAGCAGCTTAGGGCCGGAGGCCTCAGATACGCAGTATTTT
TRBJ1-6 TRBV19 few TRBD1 CASSTSGQGGSPLHF TGTGCCAGTAGTACCTCGGGACAGGGGGGCTCACCCCTCCACTTT
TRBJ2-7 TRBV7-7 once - CASSLEGSTSYEQYF TGTGCCAGCAGCTTAGAGGGGTCTACTTCCTACGAGCAGTACTTC
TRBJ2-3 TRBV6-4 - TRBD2 CASRDLGTSGGRRPQYF TGTGCCAGCAGGGATCTAGGGACTAGCGGGGGACGGCGGCCGCAGTATTTT
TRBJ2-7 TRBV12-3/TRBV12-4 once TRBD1 CASTLGTEREQYF TGTGCCAGCACCCTGGGGACAGAGCGGGAGCAGTACTTC
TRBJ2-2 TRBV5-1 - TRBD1 CASSGTVNTGELFF TGCGCCAGCAGCGGGACAGTGAACACCGGGGAGCTGTTTTTT
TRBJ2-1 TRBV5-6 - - CASLGTQGLVF TGTGCCAGCTTGGGGACGCAGGGGTTGGTCTTC
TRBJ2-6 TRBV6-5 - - CASSSDNSGANVLTF TGTGCCAGCAGCAGTGACAACTCTGGGGCCAACGTCCTGACTTTC
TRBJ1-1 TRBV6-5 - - CASKGAQSTEAFF TGTGCCAGCAAAGGGGCTCAGAGCACTGAAGCTTTCTTT
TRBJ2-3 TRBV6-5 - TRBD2 CASSTLAGTTDTQYF TGTGCCAGCAGTACACTAGCGGGGACCACAGATACGCAGTATTTT
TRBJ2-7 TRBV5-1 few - CASSQQGSYEQYF TGCGCCAGCAGTCAGCAGGGGAGTTACGAGCAGTACTTC
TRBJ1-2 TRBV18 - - CASSPPGRYGYTF TGTGCCAGCTCACCACCGGGCCGGTATGGCTACACCTTC